Presented here are 7 T cell receptor beta chains from one specimen sequenced in a study of regulatory T cells in long-lasting Graves disease. To make TCR beta libraries, researchers used iRepertoire HTBI primers and Arm-PCR of CDR3 regions. TCRdb passed the multiplex PCR reads through MiXCR, listing each CDR3 protein once. The sample holds 680,000 or so distinct CDR3 sequences, about 16% seen once. Specified time point: newly diagnosed GD, antithyroid drugs for less than 3 months. Scientists built the TCR library using RNA that was extracted from PBMCs. Separately, the same data were catalogued under a study of T cells in Graves' hyperthyroidism and ophthalmopathy.

The input for sequencing was peripheral blood mononuclear cells (PBMCs), taken at new diagnosis, from a patient treated with antithyroid drugs. The receptors were gathered from a woman in her 30s with Graves disease.

This clonotype was seen at least ten times. Compared with germline, one end of the junction differs, possibly owing to a read error. This CDR3 reads CASSNPGQGSHEQYF. CDR3 coding DNA: TGTGCCAGCAGTAACCCCGGACAGGGCTCCCACGAGCAGTACTTC. This chain connects TRBV28 to TRBJ2-7; 8 positions agree with TRBD1. CDR3 size: 15 residues. From germline, CDR1 is MDHEN and CDR2 SYDVKM. Together with reference TRBV28 and TRBJ2-7, the CDR3 gives the full variable domain: DVKVTQSSRYLVKRTGEKVFLECVQDMDHENMFWYRQDPGLGLRLIYFSYDVKMKEKGDIPEGYSVSREKKERFSLILESASTNQTSMYLCASSNPGQGSHEQYFGPGTRLTVT.

The sample holds many counts of this clonotype. The CDR3, as DNA: TGCGCCAGCAGCTTGGTCTCAGGAAACAATGAGCAGTTCTTC. Its translation: CASSLVSGNNEQFF. V usage is TRBV5-1 and J usage is TRBJ2-1; D uncertain. The length of the CDR3 is 14 residues. Germline-derived CDR1 and CDR2 are SGHRS and YFSETQ. The V end lost 0 bases, the J end lost 5 bases, and 9 bases lay between the germline ends.

The V and J genes are TRBV5-5 and TRBJ1-3; D uncertain. There are 16 residues in the CDR3. CDR1 and CDR2 from the germline V gene are SGHKS and YYEKEE (reference sequence). The V end was cut by 1 base, the J end by 3 bases, with 14 bases between. The CDR3 DNA reads as TGTGCCAGCAGCTTGCCGGGAGCCTCACGTGGAAACACCATATATTTT. Amino acid sequence: CASSLPGASRGNTIYF.

This clonotype was counted a few times. Likely a read error: the CDR3 ends without its conserved phenylalanine or tryptophan. V is TRBV5-1 and J is TRBJ2-7; no reliable D call. Looked up from germline, CDR1 is SGHRS and CDR2 is YFSETQ. Trimming removed 1 base from V and 3 bases from J, with 14 bases in between. This CDR3 has 15 amino acids. DNA of the CDR3: TGCGCCAGCAGCTTGTCCGAAGGGATTGGCTACGAGCAGTACTTA. Its protein product is CASSLSEGIGYEQYL.

There are many counts of this clonotype. The chain has TRBV5-1 and TRBJ2-3, with D perhaps assigned TRBD1 or TRBD2 (6 bases each). V lost 7 bases, J lost 4 bases, and 16 bases lay in between. The CDR3 has 14 residues. CDR1 and CDR2 from the germline V gene are SGHRS and YFSETQ. The CDR3 spells CASQDPGGPDTQYF. The DNA for the CDR3 is TGCGCCAGCCAGGACCCCGGGGGCCCAGATACGCAGTATTTT.

This clonotype was recorded only once. The CDR3 loop is CASSQDSRGRNSPLHF. DNA of the CDR3: TGCGCCAGCAGCCAAGATTCAAGGGGGCGGAATTCACCCCTCCACTTT. This chain links TRBV4-1 with TRBJ1-6, with TRBD1 matching 7 bases. Germline V gene data show CDR1 as MGHRA and CDR2 as YSYEKL. The CDR3 totals 16 residues. After removal of 0 bases from V and 7 bases from J, the junction contained 6 bases not matched to a gene.

The rearrangement uses TRBV7-2 and TRBJ2-5, with 7 bases matching TRBD2. V trimming: 1 base; J trimming: 5 bases; junction bases outside the gene matches: 7. From germline, CDR1 is SGHTA and CDR2 FQGNSA. This CDR3 has 15 amino acids. The CDR3, as DNA: TGTGCCAGCAGCTTAGGAAAGTGGGAGGGGGAGACCCAGTACTTC. Its protein product is CASSLGKWEGETQYF.